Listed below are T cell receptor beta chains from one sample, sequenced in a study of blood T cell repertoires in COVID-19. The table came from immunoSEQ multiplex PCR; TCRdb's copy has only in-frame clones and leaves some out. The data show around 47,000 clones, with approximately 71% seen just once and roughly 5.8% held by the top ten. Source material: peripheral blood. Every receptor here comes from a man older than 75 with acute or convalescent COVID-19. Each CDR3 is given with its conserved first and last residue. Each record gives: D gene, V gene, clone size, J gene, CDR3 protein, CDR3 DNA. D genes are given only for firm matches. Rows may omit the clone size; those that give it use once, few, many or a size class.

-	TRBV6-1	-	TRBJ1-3	CASSENGLSSRGNTIYF	TGTGCCAGCAGTGAAAATGGGCTCAGCTCCCGCGGAAACACCATATATTTT
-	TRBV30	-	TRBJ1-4	CAWSRGDAATNEKLFF	TGTGCCTGGAGTCGGGGGGATGCAGCAACTAATGAAAAACTGTTTTTT
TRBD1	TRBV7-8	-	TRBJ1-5	CASSPGTGDSVHQPQHF	TGTGCCAGCAGCCCCGGGACAGGGGACTCCGTCCATCAGCCCCAGCATTTT
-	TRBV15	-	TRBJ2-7	CATSRDLESSGYEQYF	TGTGCCACCAGCAGAGATCTAGAGAGCTCGGGCTACGAGCAGTACTTC
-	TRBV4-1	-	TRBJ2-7	CASTQGHPGEQYF	TGCGCCAGCACCCAGGGGCATCCGGGCGAGCAGTACTTC
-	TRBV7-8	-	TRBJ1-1	CASSLGPPGGPEAFF	TGTGCCAGCAGCTTAGGACCCCCTGGAGGGCCTGAAGCTTTCTTT
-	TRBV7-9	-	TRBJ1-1	CASSLGAPGQLGSEAFF	TGTGCCAGCAGCTTAGGGGCACCCGGACAGTTGGGATCTGAAGCTTTCTTT
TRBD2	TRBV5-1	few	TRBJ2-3	CASSHSGIYTDTQYF	TGCGCCAGCAGTCATAGCGGGATCTACACAGATACGCAGTATTTT
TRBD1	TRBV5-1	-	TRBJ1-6	CASSQDRANSPLHF	TGCGCCAGCAGCCAGGACAGGGCGAATTCACCCCTCCACTTT
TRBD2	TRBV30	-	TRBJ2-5	CAWTQGLAGGGGETQYF	TGTGCCTGGACCCAAGGACTAGCGGGGGGAGGGGGAGAGACCCAGTACTTC
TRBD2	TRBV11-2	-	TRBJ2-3	CASSPGLATDTQYF	TGTGCCAGCAGCCCGGGACTAGCGACAGATACGCAGTATTTT
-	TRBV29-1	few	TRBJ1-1	CSVVTDRPSGEAFF	TGCAGCGTTGTGACGGACAGACCCTCAGGTGAAGCTTTCTTT
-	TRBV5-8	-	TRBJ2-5	CASSLERGETQYF	TGTGCCAGCAGCTTGGAAAGGGGGGAGACCCAGTACTTC
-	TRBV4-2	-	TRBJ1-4	CASSQGARSQGKLFF	TGTGCCAGCAGCCAAGGGGCCAGGTCCCAAGGAAAACTGTTTTTT